These 5 T cell receptor beta chains came from one sample sequenced in a study of identical twins. A single record per CDR3 protein comes from TCRdb applying MiXCR to the 5' RACE reads. The sample holds hundreds of thousands of distinct CDR3 sequences; roughly 18% are singletons and the top ten take around 14%. These data were likewise used in another study, on T cells expressing NK-cell markers.

Sequencing input: PBMCs. These receptors originate from a woman aged 18 to 35 in good health.

The chain carries TRBV14 and TRBJ1-1; D is perhaps TRBD1 (6 bases). There are 13 residues in the CDR3. Trimming pared 4 bases from V and 11 bases from J, leaving 17 bases between. Germline V gives CDR1 SGHDN, CDR2 FVKESK. CDR3 sequence reads: CASSLAGAVLAFF. In DNA, the CDR3 is TGTGCCAGCAGCCTCGCAGGGGCCGTTTTGGCTTTCTTT.

This chain joins TRBV7-9 and TRBJ1-1; D ambiguous. This CDR3 is built from 14 residues. The germline V gene has CDR1 SEHNR and CDR2 FQNEAQ (reference sequence). V was shortened by 5 bases and J by 1 base, with 11 bases between the two germline ends. The CDR3 nucleotides read TGTGCCAGCAGCCCCGCGTATGGGAACACTGAAGCTTTCTTT. As protein: CASSPAYGNTEAFF.

The J gene is TRBJ2-5, the V gene TRBV7-2, with D unresolved. This CDR3 contains 15 residues. Trimming removed 0 bases at V and 4 bases at J, with 12 bases between. In germline, CDR1 is SGHTA, CDR2 FQGNSA. CDR3 nucleotides: TGTGCCAGCAGCTTAGCGGTCCTTAGTGGAGAGACCCAGTACTTC. This encodes CASSLAVLSGETQYF.

This chain links TRBV9 with TRBJ1-1, with D tentatively TRBD1 (5 bases). V was shortened by 3 bases and J by 0 bases, with 9 bases between the two germline ends. CDR1 SGDLS and CDR2 YYNGEE come from the germline V gene. There are 14 residues in the CDR3. The CDR3 loop is CASSAGPVNTEAFF. The CDR3 DNA is TGTGCCAGCAGCGCGGGACCGGTGAACACTGAAGCTTTCTTT.

This clonotype has a handful of counts. V gene TRBV5-1 combines with J gene TRBJ1-1; D is ambiguous. Trimming pared 6 bases from V and 4 bases from J, leaving 7 bases between. The V gene's germline CDR1 is SGHRS and CDR2 YFSETQ. CDR3 size: 11 residues. CDR3 in amino acids: CASKRSTEAFF. CDR3 coding DNA: TGCGCCAGCAAAAGGTCCACTGAAGCTTTCTTT.